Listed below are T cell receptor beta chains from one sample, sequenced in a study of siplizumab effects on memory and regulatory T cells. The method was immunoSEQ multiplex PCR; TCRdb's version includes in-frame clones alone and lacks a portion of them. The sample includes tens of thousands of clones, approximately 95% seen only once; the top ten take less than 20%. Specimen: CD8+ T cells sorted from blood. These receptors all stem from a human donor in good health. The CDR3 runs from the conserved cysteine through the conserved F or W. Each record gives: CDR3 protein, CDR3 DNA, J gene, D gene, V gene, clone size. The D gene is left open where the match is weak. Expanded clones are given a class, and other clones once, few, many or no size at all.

CDR3aa: CASSAGDRVARETQYF
CDR3nt: TGTGCCAGCAGCGCAGGGGACAGGGTAGCAAGAGAGACCCAGTACTTC
j_gene: TRBJ2-5
d_gene: TRBD1
v_gene: TRBV9
abundance: .

CDR3aa: CASSFLGQSDEQFF
CDR3nt: TGTGCCAGCAGTTTCTTGGGACAATCAGATGAGCAGTTCTTC
j_gene: TRBJ2-1
d_gene: .
v_gene: TRBV27
abundance: .

CDR3aa: CASSDVHNTGELFF
CDR3nt: TGTGCCAGCAGTGATGTCCATAACACCGGGGAGCTGTTTTTT
j_gene: TRBJ2-2
d_gene: .
v_gene: TRBV2
abundance: .

CDR3aa: CASSVGPTNEQFF
CDR3nt: TGTGCCAGCAGCGTCGGACCTACCAATGAGCAGTTCTTC
j_gene: TRBJ2-1
d_gene: .
v_gene: TRBV7-8
abundance: .

CDR3aa: CASSPPTFGNTEAFF
CDR3nt: TGTGCCAGTAGTCCCCCCACCTTTGGGAACACTGAAGCTTTCTTT
j_gene: TRBJ1-1
d_gene: .
v_gene: TRBV19
abundance: .

CDR3aa: CASSPRGGQGVRRTYEQYF
CDR3nt: TGTGCCAGCAGCCCGAGGGGTGGACAGGGGGTAAGAAGGACCTACGAGCAGTACTTC
j_gene: TRBJ2-7
d_gene: TRBD1
v_gene: TRBV7-6
abundance: .

CDR3aa: CSVVAGVNTEAFF
CDR3nt: TGCAGCGTTGTGGCAGGGGTGAACACTGAAGCTTTCTTT
j_gene: TRBJ1-1
d_gene: .
v_gene: TRBV29-1
abundance: .

CDR3aa: CAEGGGYEQYF
CDR3nt: TGTGCCGAGGGGGGCGGCTACGAGCAGTACTTC
j_gene: TRBJ2-7
d_gene: .
v_gene: TRBV6-1
abundance: .

CDR3aa: CASSLMAPPYEQYF
CDR3nt: TGTGCCAGCAGCTTAATGGCCCCCCCCTACGAGCAGTACTTC
j_gene: TRBJ2-7
d_gene: .
v_gene: TRBV11-1
abundance: .

CDR3aa: CASWEARTDTQYF
CDR3nt: TGCGCCAGCTGGGAGGCCCGTACAGATACGCAGTATTTT
j_gene: TRBJ2-3
d_gene: .
v_gene: TRBV5-1
abundance: .

CDR3aa: CASSPGTSGNYEQYF
CDR3nt: TGTGCCAGTAGTCCCGGGACTAGCGGTAACTACGAGCAGTACTTC
j_gene: TRBJ2-7
d_gene: TRBD2
v_gene: TRBV19
abundance: .

CDR3aa: CASSLGNVYEQYF
CDR3nt: TGTGCCAGCAGCTTGGGTAACGTCTACGAGCAGTACTTC
j_gene: TRBJ2-7
d_gene: .
v_gene: TRBV13
abundance: .

CDR3aa: CASSPSGRGPYEQYF
CDR3nt: TGCGCCAGCAGCCCTAGCGGGAGGGGACCCTACGAGCAGTACTTC
j_gene: TRBJ2-7
d_gene: TRBD2
v_gene: TRBV4-1
abundance: .

CDR3aa: CASSREDMNTEAFF
CDR3nt: TGCGCCAGCAGCCGAGAAGACATGAACACTGAAGCTTTCTTT
j_gene: TRBJ1-1
d_gene: .
v_gene: TRBV4-1
abundance: .

CDR3aa: CASSFSGHLREAFF
CDR3nt: TGTGCCAGCAGCTTCTCCGGGCACCTAAGGGAAGCTTTCTTT
j_gene: TRBJ1-1
d_gene: .
v_gene: TRBV11-2
abundance: .

CDR3aa: CASSQARTGTGENTEAFF
CDR3nt: TGTGCCAGCAGCCAGGCCAGAACCGGGACAGGAGAGAACACTGAAGCTTTCTTT
j_gene: TRBJ1-1
d_gene: TRBD1
v_gene: TRBV14
abundance: few

CDR3aa: CASSYPKRQGVHEQYF
CDR3nt: TGTGCCAGCAGTTACCCGAAGAGACAGGGGGTCCACGAGCAGTACTTC
j_gene: TRBJ2-7
d_gene: TRBD1
v_gene: TRBV6-5
abundance: .

CDR3aa: CASSPESGNADEQFF
CDR3nt: TGTGCCAGCAGCCCAGAAAGCGGGAATGCGGATGAGCAGTTCTTC
j_gene: TRBJ2-1
d_gene: TRBD2
v_gene: TRBV4-2
abundance: .

CDR3aa: CASSLGQFSNQPQHF
CDR3nt: TGTGCCAGCAGCCTAGGACAGTTTAGCAATCAGCCCCAGCATTTT
j_gene: TRBJ1-5
d_gene: .
v_gene: TRBV11-2
abundance: .

CDR3aa: CASSLRLADEQFF
CDR3nt: TGTGCCAGCAGCTTGAGACTAGCAGATGAGCAGTTCTTC
j_gene: TRBJ2-1
d_gene: TRBD2
v_gene: TRBV5-4
abundance: .

CDR3aa: CASSGILAGDRDTQYF
CDR3nt: TGTGCCAGCAGCGGAATATTAGCGGGAGATAGAGATACGCAGTATTTT
j_gene: TRBJ2-3
d_gene: TRBD2
v_gene: TRBV5-5
abundance: .

CDR3aa: CASSVAVNYGYTF
CDR3nt: TGTGCCAGCAGCGTTGCAGTTAACTATGGCTACACCTTC
j_gene: TRBJ1-2
d_gene: .
v_gene: TRBV9
abundance: .

CDR3aa: CASSSSGGNGYTF
CDR3nt: TGTGCCAGCAGCTCCTCAGGGGGCAATGGCTACACCTTC
j_gene: TRBJ1-2
d_gene: TRBD1
v_gene: TRBV5-4
abundance: .

CDR3aa: CASSFKYEQYF
CDR3nt: TGTGCCAGCAGCTTCAAGTACGAGCAGTACTTC
j_gene: TRBJ2-7
d_gene: .
v_gene: TRBV11-2
abundance: .

CDR3aa: CASKIAGAHEQYF
CDR3nt: TGTGCCAGCAAAATAGCGGGAGCCCATGAGCAGTACTTC
j_gene: TRBJ2-7
d_gene: TRBD2
v_gene: TRBV2
abundance: .

CDR3aa: CASSDGGRGLNQPQHF
CDR3nt: TGTGCCAGCAGTGATGGGGGGCGCGGACTCAATCAGCCCCAGCATTTT
j_gene: TRBJ1-5
d_gene: .
v_gene: TRBV2
abundance: .

CDR3aa: CASSFGGQGEAFF
CDR3nt: TGTGCCAGCAGCTTCGGGGGCCAGGGTGAAGCTTTCTTT
j_gene: TRBJ1-1
d_gene: .
v_gene: TRBV7-9
abundance: .

CDR3aa: CASSLGTSIHEQYF
CDR3nt: TGTGCCAGCAGTCTAGGGACTAGCATCCACGAGCAGTACTTC
j_gene: TRBJ2-7
d_gene: TRBD2
v_gene: TRBV27
abundance: .

CDR3aa: CASSPNREGDQPQHF
CDR3nt: TGTGCCAGCAGCCCTAACAGGGAAGGGGATCAGCCCCAGCATTTT
j_gene: TRBJ1-5
d_gene: .
v_gene: TRBV6-5
abundance: .

CDR3aa: CASSLGVSGSYEQYF
CDR3nt: TGTGCCAGCAGCTTGGGTGTTAGCGGCTCCTACGAGCAGTACTTC
j_gene: TRBJ2-7
d_gene: .
v_gene: TRBV5-6
abundance: .

CDR3aa: CASSWGQDGETQYF
CDR3nt: TGTGCCAGCAGCTGGGGACAGGATGGAGAGACCCAGTACTTC
j_gene: TRBJ2-5
d_gene: TRBD1
v_gene: TRBV7-9
abundance: .

CDR3aa: CASRSDFGGYTF
CDR3nt: TGTGCCAGTAGGAGCGATTTTGGAGGCTACACCTTC
j_gene: TRBJ1-2
d_gene: .
v_gene: TRBV19
abundance: once

CDR3aa: CTSSLGNPAYGYTF
CDR3nt: TGTACCAGCAGTTTGGGCAACCCTGCCTATGGCTACACCTTC
j_gene: TRBJ1-2
d_gene: .
v_gene: TRBV27
abundance: .

CDR3aa: CASRPTRGYNEQYF
CDR3nt: TGTGCCAGCCGCCCGACCCGGGGGTATAACGAGCAGTACTTC
j_gene: TRBJ2-7
d_gene: .
v_gene: TRBV6-5
abundance: .

CDR3aa: CARSFSRRLVSTDTQYF
CDR3nt: TGTGCCAGAAGCTTCAGTCGACGGTTGGTGAGCACAGATACGCAGTATTTT
j_gene: TRBJ2-3
d_gene: .
v_gene: TRBV7-5
abundance: .

CDR3aa: CASSLGQESSYEQYF
CDR3nt: TGCGCCAGCAGCTTAGGACAGGAGAGCTCCTACGAGCAGTACTTC
j_gene: TRBJ2-7
d_gene: TRBD1
v_gene: TRBV5-1
abundance: .

CDR3aa: CASSITGPYEQYF
CDR3nt: TGTGCCAGTAGTATTACAGGACCCTACGAGCAGTACTTC
j_gene: TRBJ2-7
d_gene: .
v_gene: TRBV19
abundance: .

CDR3aa: CASSHGQQFVSYNEQFF
CDR3nt: TGTGCCAGCAGCCACGGACAGCAATTTGTCTCCTACAATGAGCAGTTCTTC
j_gene: TRBJ2-1
d_gene: .
v_gene: TRBV7-9
abundance: .

CDR3aa: CASSHPVQGRNTEAFF
CDR3nt: TGCGCCAGCAGTCATCCGGTACAGGGGAGGAACACTGAAGCTTTCTTT
j_gene: TRBJ1-1
d_gene: TRBD1
v_gene: TRBV4-1
abundance: .

CDR3aa: CASSVGNGELFF
CDR3nt: TGTGCCAGCAGCGTAGGGAACGGGGAGCTGTTTTTT
j_gene: TRBJ2-2
d_gene: .
v_gene: TRBV9
abundance: many

CDR3aa: CAISEWETRAYEQYF
CDR3nt: TGTGCCATCAGTGAGTGGGAGACCCGCGCCTACGAGCAGTACTTC
j_gene: TRBJ2-7
d_gene: .
v_gene: TRBV10-3
abundance: .

CDR3aa: CASSPPDTRYTF
CDR3nt: TGTGCCAGTAGCCCCCCCGATACGCGCTACACCTTC
j_gene: TRBJ1-2
d_gene: .
v_gene: TRBV19
abundance: .

CDR3aa: CASSETTDSSYEQYF
CDR3nt: TGTGCCAGCAGTGAAACGACGGACAGCTCCTACGAGCAGTACTTC
j_gene: TRBJ2-7
d_gene: .
v_gene: TRBV2
abundance: .

CDR3aa: CASSLSGRAFYEQYF
CDR3nt: TGTGCCAGCAGCCTCTCCGGGAGGGCCTTCTACGAGCAGTACTTC
j_gene: TRBJ2-7
d_gene: TRBD2
v_gene: TRBV11-2
abundance: .

CDR3aa: CASSHTTSGVSYNEQFF
CDR3nt: TGTGCCAGCAGCCATACGACTAGCGGGGTATCCTACAATGAGCAGTTCTTC
j_gene: TRBJ2-1
d_gene: TRBD2
v_gene: TRBV7-2
abundance: once

CDR3aa: CASSTTDSVKLTYNEQFF
CDR3nt: TGTGCCAGCAGTACCACGGACAGCGTTAAATTGACCTACAATGAGCAGTTCTTC
j_gene: TRBJ2-1
d_gene: .
v_gene: TRBV28
abundance: .

CDR3aa: CASSQEPGTLYEQYF
CDR3nt: TGCGCCAGCAGCCAAGAACCCGGGACACTCTACGAGCAGTACTTC
j_gene: TRBJ2-7
d_gene: .
v_gene: TRBV4-1
abundance: .

CDR3aa: CASSSGGGQQYF
CDR3nt: TGTGCCAGCAGCTCAGGGGGAGGGCAGCAGTACTTC
j_gene: TRBJ2-7
d_gene: .
v_gene: TRBV13
abundance: .

CDR3aa: CASAYFSGPTYEQYF
CDR3nt: TGTGCCAGTGCATATTTTAGCGGGCCCACCTACGAGCAGTACTTC
j_gene: TRBJ2-7
d_gene: TRBD2
v_gene: TRBV19
abundance: .

CDR3aa: CASSPGPGQGAYEQYF
CDR3nt: TGTGCCAGCAGCCCGGGGCCGGGACAGGGGGCCTACGAGCAGTACTTC
j_gene: TRBJ2-7
d_gene: TRBD1
v_gene: TRBV7-3
abundance: .

CDR3aa: CASSSVTSGRVRNEQFF
CDR3nt: TGTGCCAGCAGCTCCGTGACTAGCGGGAGAGTTAGGAATGAGCAGTTCTTC
j_gene: TRBJ2-1
d_gene: TRBD2
v_gene: TRBV7-9
abundance: once

CDR3aa: CASSIAGYNEQFF
CDR3nt: TGTGCCAGTAGTATAGCGGGTTACAATGAGCAGTTCTTC
j_gene: TRBJ2-1
d_gene: .
v_gene: TRBV19
abundance: .

CDR3aa: CASSLDRSGGYNEQFF
CDR3nt: TGTGCCAGCAGCTTAGACCGTAGCGGGGGTTACAATGAGCAGTTCTTC
j_gene: TRBJ2-1
d_gene: TRBD2
v_gene: TRBV7-9
abundance: .